The 23 T cell receptor beta chains below were found in one sample sequenced in a study of metastatic and nonmetastatic thyroid tumors. TCRdb re-called the PCR reads through MiXCR. The sample has several thousand clones; roughly 32% are singletons. Thyroid surgery had not been preceded by any treatment in any patient. The specimen was adjacent normal tissue. Every receptor here comes from a female donor with papillary thyroid cancer or a benign thyroid nodule (not recorded which). Some clones in this sample may be carry-over from other donors' samples.

This chain links TRBV27 with TRBJ2-1; D is undetermined. V shed 3 bases and J shed 7 bases, with 13 bases lying between them. The germline gives CDR1 MNHEY, CDR2 SMNVEV (reference sequence). The CDR3 runs to 14 residues. CDR3 in amino acids: CASSFVGFSNEQFF. Written as DNA, the CDR3 is TGTGCCAGCAGTTTTGTCGGGTTTTCTAATGAGCAGTTCTTC.

This clone has more than one count but fewer than ten. The V gene is TRBV12-3 or TRBV12-4, the J gene TRBJ2-2, with D possibly matching TRBD2 (5 bases). The CDR3 spans 15 residues. Trimming shortened V by 9 bases and J by 0 bases, and 14 bases separated the two germline ends. CDR3 protein: CASGPGFANTGELFF. DNA for the CDR3: TGTGCCAGTGGGCCGGGGTTCGCGAACACCGGGGAGCTGTTTTTT.

V usage is TRBV5-1 and J usage is TRBJ1-6; TRBD1 matches at 7 bases. J lost 4 bases, V lost 1 base, and 2 bases had no gene match. CDR1 is SGHRS, CDR2 YFSETQ, per germline. The length of the CDR3 is 15 residues. In nucleotides, the CDR3 is TGCGCCAGCAGCTTGTCGGGACAGTATAATTCACCCCTCCACTTT. Translation: CASSLSGQYNSPLHF.

CDR3 sequence reads: CASRTTGTSGSGGQFF. The CDR3 DNA sequence: TGTGCCAGCAGGACAACCGGGACTAGCGGGAGTGGTGGGCAGTTCTTC. The rearrangement links TRBV11-2 to TRBJ2-1, with 14 bases aligning to TRBD2. The CDR3 runs 16 residues. Germline CDR1 is SGHAT and CDR2 is FQNNGV. With V trimmed by 6 bases and J by 12 bases, 13 bases remained unmatched.

Comment on this clone: A junction boundary mismatches the germline segment, possibly from a read error. The rearrangement uses TRBV20-1 and TRBJ2-4, with D perhaps TRBD1 (6 bases). The CDR3 is 10 amino acids. Germline CDR1 and CDR2: DFQATT and SNEGSKA (reference sequence). CDR3 nucleotide sequence: TGCAGTGCGAAGCAGGGGCCACAGTCATTC. The encoded protein is CSAKQGPQSF.

In DNA, the CDR3 is TGCAGTGCCATAACGGGGGTGGGCCCGGGGGAGCAGTTCTTC. Amino acid sequence: CSAITGVGPGEQFF. V is TRBV20-1 and J is TRBJ2-1, with D maybe TRBD2 (6 bases). V was clipped by 6 bases and J by 10 bases, with 22 bases between them. This CDR3 has 14 residues. The germline V gene has CDR1 DFQATT and CDR2 SNEGSKA (reference sequence).

Regarding this clone: This clone may be a read error of a much larger clone one base away. The sample has other DNA sequences that encode this CDR3 too. This chain uses TRBV9 with TRBJ2-7, with D maybe TRBD2 (6 bases). The CDR3 has 15 residues. Looked up from germline, CDR1 is SGDLS and CDR2 is YYNGEE. V was trimmed by 0 bases and J by 6 bases, leaving 16 bases between them. CDR3 sequence reads: CASSVGRGGGAEQYF. CDR3 in DNA: TGTGCCAGCAGCGTAGGGAGGGGAGGAGGGGCCGAGCAGTACTTC.

This clone was observed a few times. The chain joins TRBV20-1 to TRBJ2-7; D uncertain. The CDR3 is made up of 17 amino acids. CDR1 is DFQATT, CDR2 SNEGSKA, per germline (reference sequence). The germline V and J ends were trimmed by 1 base and 2 bases, with 21 bases remaining between them. The chain's CDR3 is CSARGDFFQTTPYEQYF. In DNA form, the CDR3 reads TGCAGTGCTAGAGGAGACTTTTTTCAGACGACCCCCTACGAGCAGTACTTC.

This chain joins TRBV29-1 and TRBJ1-1; the match to TRBD1 covers 7 bases. The CDR3 contains 12 residues. CDR1 is SQVTM, CDR2 ANQGSEA, per germline. The ends lost 6 bases at V and 5 bases at J; junction bases unmatched: 6. CDR3 in amino acids: CSVGPGGTEAFF. CDR3 sequence (DNA): TGCAGCGTCGGCCCAGGGGGGACTGAAGCTTTCTTT.

A remark on this clone: A junction boundary mismatches the germline segment, possibly from a read error. Here the CDR3 DNA reads TGCAGTGCGCCCCGGAGGGATGGGTACACCTTC. Translating gives CSAPRRDGYTF. This chain joins TRBV20-1 and TRBJ1-2; D unresolved. Germline V gene lookup returns CDR1 DFQATT and CDR2 SNEGSKA (reference sequence). The CDR3 sequence is 11 residues long.

V usage is TRBV5-1 and J usage is TRBJ2-5, with 8 bases aligning to TRBD1. Germline CDR1 SGHRS, CDR2 YFSETQ. J was trimmed by 4 bases and V by 0 bases; bases with no gene match: 8. CDR3 length: 16 amino acids. The CDR3 DNA reads as TGCGCCAGCAGCTTGGAACCCGACAGGGGCGCAGAGACCCAGTACTTC. Amino acids: CASSLEPDRGAETQYF.

There are a few counts of this clone. The V and J genes are TRBV5-1 and TRBJ2-2; D is unresolved. The CDR3 covers 16 residues. V lost 2 bases, J lost 4 bases, and 15 bases lay in between. The germline V gene has CDR1 SGHRS and CDR2 YFSETQ. CDR3 sequence: CASSFGHRDLTGELFF. DNA for the CDR3: TGCGCCAGCAGCTTTGGCCATCGTGATCTCACCGGGGAGCTGTTTTTT.

This clone was seen a few times. The chain couples TRBV29-1 to TRBJ2-3; no clear D gene. Germline CDR1 and CDR2: SQVTM and ANQGSEA. This CDR3 has 15 amino acids. Deletions cut 7 bases from V and 2 bases from J, with 19 bases between. CDR3 protein: CSARRGSTTTDTQYF. The CDR3 bases are TGCAGCGCCAGGAGAGGCAGCACCACCACAGATACGCAGTATTTT.

This clone is labeled as medium-sized (0.01 to 0.1%). The CDR3 is CASSPTGPYNSPLHF. The CDR3 coding sequence is TGCGCCAGCAGCCCCACAGGACCCTATAATTCACCCCTCCACTTT. The chain couples TRBV5-1 to TRBJ1-6, with D possibly matching TRBD1 (5 bases). CDR3 length: 15 residues. The V end was cut by 4 bases, the J end by 2 bases, with 10 bases between. Germline V gives CDR1 SGHRS, CDR2 YFSETQ. The full variable domain, in which reference TRBV5-1 and TRBJ1-6 provide the parts outside the CDR3, is KAGVTQTPRYLIKTRGQQVTLSCSPISGHRSVSWYQQTPGQGLQFLFEYFSETQRNKGNFPGRFSGRQFSNSRSEMNVSTLELGDSALYLCASSPTGPYNSPLHFGNGTRLTVT.

V gene TRBV18 combines with J gene TRBJ1-4; TRBD1 aligns across 8 bases. CDR3 size: 16 residues. In germline, CDR1 is KGHSH, CDR2 LQKENI. Trimming removed 5 bases from V and 8 bases from J; junction bases left unmatched: 13. The CDR3 is CASSTFRTGRIEKLFF. DNA of the CDR3: TGTGCCAGCTCAACTTTCCGGACAGGGAGAATCGAAAAACTGTTTTTT.

This chain uses TRBV19 with TRBJ2-1; the D gene is possibly TRBD2 (5 bases). Trimming stripped 5 bases from V and 1 base from J, with 12 bases between. CDR3 length equals 15 residues. Germline CDR1 is LNHDA and CDR2 is SQIVND (reference sequence). The CDR3 sequence: CASSATGSSYNEQFF. CDR3 in DNA: TGTGCCAGTAGTGCCACGGGGTCGTCCTACAATGAGCAGTTCTTC.

V is TRBV30 and J is TRBJ2-1; 13 bases align to TRBD2. This CDR3 contains 17 residues. Germline CDR1 GTSNPN, CDR2 SVGIG (reference sequence). Losses at the gene ends were 3 bases for V and 1 base for J; bases not matched to a gene: 6. The chain's CDR3 is CAWRRTSGSFSYNEQFF. The CDR3 coding sequence is TGTGCCTGGAGACGGACTAGCGGGAGTTTTTCCTACAATGAGCAGTTCTTC.

The chain is built from TRBV5-1 and TRBJ2-5; tentatively, D is TRBD2 (5 bases). Germline-derived CDR1 and CDR2 are SGHRS and YFSETQ. The CDR3 loop spans 14 amino acids. Deletions cut 4 bases from V and 1 base from J, with 11 bases between. The CDR3 spells CASSTRVFQETQYF. The CDR3 bases are TGCGCCAGCAGCACGAGGGTATTCCAAGAGACCCAGTACTTC.

There are a few counts of this clone. The chain carries TRBV6-2 or TRBV6-3 and TRBJ1-5, with no clear D. The CDR3 loop spans 13 amino acids. V lost 2 bases and J 6 bases, leaving 8 bases between the germline ends. Germline V gives CDR1 MNHEY, CDR2 SVGEGT. As DNA, the CDR3 is TGTGCCAGCAGTTACGAGGGATCTCAGCCCCAGCATTTT. This translates into CASSYEGSQPQHF.

The rearrangement uses TRBV2 and TRBJ1-1; D ambiguous. The V gene's germline CDR1 is SNHLY and CDR2 FYNNEI. The CDR3 runs to 14 residues. V was cut by 3 bases and J by 3 bases, with 11 bases left in between. The CDR3 loop is CASSEDLKDTEAFF. CDR3 bases: TGTGCCAGCAGTGAGGACCTCAAGGACACTGAAGCTTTCTTT. The variable domain in full, completed from reference TRBV2 and TRBJ1-1, reads EPEVTQTPSHQVTQMGQEVILRCVPISNHLYFYWYRQILGQKVEFLVSFYNNEISEKSEIFDDQFSVERPDGSNFTLKIRSTKLEDSAMYFCASSEDLKDTEAFFGQGTRLTVV.

This clone is large (0.1 to 1%) in the sample. This rearrangement joins TRBV28 to TRBJ1-2, with 9 nucleotides matching TRBD1. The CDR3 runs to 13 residues. From germline, CDR1 is MDHEN and CDR2 SYDVKM. V dropped 4 bases and J dropped 7; count of bases not matched to a gene: 4. The chain's CDR3 is CASSSGTGPGYTF. DNA for the CDR3: TGTGCCAGCAGTTCGGGGACAGGGCCTGGCTACACCTTC.

This clone was seen more than once but under ten times. The rearrangement uses TRBV10-2 and TRBJ2-7; D remains ambiguous. The V end was cut by 4 bases, the J end by 3 bases, with 19 bases between. This CDR3 is built from 16 residues. CDR1 and CDR2 from the germline V gene are WSHSY and SAAADI. CDR3 nucleotide sequence: TGCGCCAGCAGTGTCTCACCGACCAGCTATAGCTACGAGCAGTACTTC. Encoded protein: CASSVSPTSYSYEQYF.

This clone was counted only a few times. The genes are TRBV6-4 and TRBJ2-3; TRBD2 aligns across 10 bases. Germline assignment: CDR1 MRHNA and CDR2 SNTAGT. The junction had 3 bases not matched to a gene; V was cut back by 3 bases and J by 3 bases. This CDR3 contains 15 residues. Here the CDR3 reads CASSEVAGGTDTQYF. CDR3 coding DNA: TGTGCCAGCAGTGAAGTAGCGGGAGGTACAGATACGCAGTATTTT.